This is a list of T cell receptor beta chains from one sample in a study of T cell responses to AZD1222 COVID-19 vaccine. Measured with immunoSEQ multiplex PCR; TCRdb has only the in-frame clones, and not every one. The sample includes 60,000 to 75,000 clones, around 83% of them seen just once. The sample here was peripheral blood, taken on day 0 of AZD1222 vaccination. The receptors derive from an adult in good health. Each CDR3 is given with its conserved first and last residue. D genes are given only for firm matches. Clone size is not always given. Where it is, it says once, few, many or a class for expanded clones.

J gene	clone size	D gene	V gene	CDR3 protein	CDR3 DNA
TRBJ2-1	-	TRBD1	TRBV7-9	CASSPLGGRRPFEQFF	TGTGCCAGCAGCCCCCTAGGGGGCCGCCGACCTTTTGAGCAGTTCTTC
TRBJ2-3	-	TRBD2	TRBV19	CATWTSGEGNTQYF	TGTGCCACCTGGACTAGCGGGGAGGGGAATACGCAGTATTTT
TRBJ1-1	-	-	TRBV12-3/TRBV12-4	CASSGQMNTEAFF	TGTGCCAGCAGCGGACAGATGAACACTGAAGCTTTCTTT
TRBJ2-7	-	-	TRBV19	CASSIGQAEQYF	TGTGCCAGTAGTATAGGACAGGCCGAGCAGTACTTC
TRBJ2-7	-	TRBD1	TRBV6-5	CASVGTGLNEQYF	TGTGCCAGCGTGGGGACAGGGTTGAACGAGCAGTACTTC
TRBJ2-1	few	-	TRBV3-1/TRBV3-2	CASSQPDRDNEQFF	TGTGCCAGCAGCCAACCCGACCGGGACAATGAGCAGTTCTTC
TRBJ1-1	-	TRBD1	TRBV6-5	CASSYSGQGLTEAFF	TGTGCCAGCAGTTACTCGGGACAGGGGTTAACTGAAGCTTTCTTT
TRBJ1-1	once	TRBD1	TRBV28	CASSSGQGSTEAFF	TGTGCCAGCAGTTCAGGACAGGGGAGCACTGAAGCTTTCTTT
TRBJ2-2	-	-	TRBV10-3	CATLFPSGTNTGELFF	TGTGCCACCCTCTTTCCGAGCGGCACGAACACCGGGGAGCTGTTTTTT
TRBJ1-2	-	-	TRBV6-2/TRBV6-3	CASSLRQLLYGYTF	TGTGCCAGCAGTCTCAGACAGCTCCTCTATGGCTACACCTTC
TRBJ1-1	-	-	TRBV27	CASSFTGSQAFF	TGTGCCAGCAGCTTCACAGGTTCACAAGCTTTCTTT
TRBJ2-3	-	TRBD2	TRBV5-1	CASSLSGGPTDTQYF	TGCGCCAGCAGTCTTAGCGGGGGACCCACAGATACGCAGTATTTT
TRBJ1-6	-	-	TRBV11-2	CASSLGGTNSPLHF	TGTGCCAGCAGCTTAGGTGGTACCAATTCACCCCTCCACTTT
TRBJ2-4	-	TRBD1	TRBV5-1	CASSPPPGTANIQYF	TGCGCCAGCAGCCCTCCGCCCGGGACAGCGAACATTCAGTACTTC
TRBJ2-7	-	-	TRBV7-2	CASSLVVGEQYF	TGTGCCAGCAGCTTAGTCGTGGGCGAGCAGTACTTC
TRBJ1-3	-	TRBD1	TRBV7-8	CASSLGQGEAIYF	TGTGCCAGCAGCCTCGGACAGGGAGAGGCCATATATTTT
TRBJ2-3	-	-	TRBV6-5	CASSYSKKAGSTQYF	TGTGCCAGCAGTTACTCGAAAAAGGCAGGTAGTACGCAGTATTTT
TRBJ1-2	once	-	TRBV7-9	CASSPRRFWDYTF	TGTGCCAGCAGCCCCCGCCGGTTCTGGGACTATACCTTC
TRBJ2-6	-	-	TRBV5-4	CASSLGGAGANVLTF	TGTGCCAGCAGCTTGGGTGGGGCGGGGGCCAACGTCCTGACTTTC
TRBJ2-3	-	TRBD1	TRBV18	CASSPLTGGIADTQYF	TGTGCCAGCTCACCACTGACAGGGGGAATAGCAGATACGCAGTATTTT
TRBJ1-2	-	-	TRBV7-8	CASSTREGRSGYTF	TGTGCCAGCAGCACCCGGGAGGGGAGGTCTGGCTACACCTTC
TRBJ1-2	-	TRBD1	TRBV6-5	CASSSPGTVYGYTF	TGTGCCAGCAGTTCCCCCGGGACAGTCTATGGCTACACCTTC
TRBJ2-1	-	TRBD2	TRBV11-2	CASSLLAGISYNEQFF	TGTGCCAGCAGCCTACTAGCGGGGATCTCCTACAATGAGCAGTTCTTC
TRBJ2-1	-	TRBD2	TRBV4-2	CASSYTSGRAEEQFF	TGTGCCAGCAGCTATACTAGCGGGAGGGCCGAAGAGCAGTTCTTC
TRBJ2-1	-	-	TRBV12-5	CASGLDHEQFF	TGTGCTAGTGGTCTCGACCACGAGCAGTTCTTC
TRBJ1-6	-	-	TRBV5-1	CASSLGDNNSPLHF	TGCGCCAGCAGCTTGGGGGACAATAATTCACCCCTCCACTTT
TRBJ2-1	-	TRBD2	TRBV27	CASSPRTPLAGRGFNEQFF	TGTGCCAGCAGTCCACGAACCCCCTTAGCGGGAAGGGGCTTCAATGAGCAGTTCTTC
TRBJ2-7	-	TRBD2	TRBV27	CASSLLASGKYEQYF	TGTGCCAGCAGTTTACTCGCTAGCGGAAAATACGAGCAGTACTTC
TRBJ1-5	-	TRBD1	TRBV28	CASSFPGTAAGQPQHF	TGTGCCAGCAGTTTTCCCGGGACAGCCGCCGGTCAGCCCCAGCATTTT
TRBJ1-2	-	-	TRBV5-6	CASSLWPDGYTF	TGTGCCAGCAGCTTGTGGCCGGATGGCTACACCTTC
TRBJ2-1	-	-	TRBV7-9	CASSSGSQVSGNEQFF	TGTGCCAGCAGCTCAGGCTCACAGGTCTCGGGGAATGAGCAGTTCTTC
TRBJ2-5	-	TRBD1	TRBV7-3	CASSLTGQGAETQYF	TGTGCCAGCAGCTTAACGGGGCAGGGGGCGGAGACCCAGTACTTC
TRBJ2-7	-	-	TRBV15	CATSPQKRTSSYEQYF	TGTGCCACCAGCCCGCAAAAGAGAACTAGCTCGTACGAGCAGTACTTC